This record concerns one T cell receptor (beta chain) sequence. Its specificity is not known. Division of CD4+ cells produced a CD45RA+ naive subset and a CD45RA-negative memory subset. From germline, CDR1 is SGHRS and CDR2 YFSETQ. V lost 0 bases and J 3 bases, leaving 13 bases between the germline ends. The CDR3 runs 15 residues. This entry belongs to a study of shared clonotypes between healthy human individuals. Study-wide points: Represented diversity, genetic and exposure-history alike, was limited by few donors.

Evenly divided among several immunoSEQ plates was the genomic DNA of each subset. Profiled with immunoSEQ multiplex PCR; TCRdb holds only in-frame clones, not every one. The sample carries 2 million to 2.5 million clones, more than 85% recorded once. Specimen: naive CD4+ T cells from PBMCs. As for subset: CD45RA+ positively selected. The receptor comes from a man between 18 and 29 years old in good health. Some clones in this sample may be carry-over from other donors' samples. The chain uses TRBV5-1 and TRBJ2-7; possibly TRBD2 for D (5 bases). The chain's CDR3 is CASSLEAASFYEQYF. The CDR3 coding sequence is TGCGCCAGCAGCTTGGAAGCGGCTTCATTCTACGAGCAGTACTTC.